Following are 16 T cell receptor beta chains from one sample sequenced in a study of cytomegalovirus exposure and HLA in healthy donors. 13 Jbeta primers and 60 Vbeta primers were used for the PCR. TCRdb keeps only in-frame clones here, not all; method: immunoSEQ multiplex PCR. This table holds 200,000 to 250,000 clones, almost 80% found once. The sequenced sample consisted of PBMCs. These receptors all come from a male donor in good health and CMV-seronegative.

V and J are TRBV2 and TRBJ1-5, with D uncertain. This CDR3 contains 12 residues. Looked up from germline, CDR1 is SNHLY and CDR2 is FYNNEI. Trimming took off 7 bases at V and 2 bases at J, with 6 bases between the two ends. CDR3 loop: CASNEGNQPQHF. CDR3 nucleotides: TGTGCCAGCAACGAGGGCAATCAGCCCCAGCATTTT.

This clone was recorded a few times. The V call is TRBV5-6, the J call TRBJ2-5; 7 positions match TRBD1. V lost 4 bases and J lost 5; bases outside the gene matches: 8. The V gene's germline CDR1 is SGHDT and CDR2 YYEEEE. CDR3 length equals 14 residues. CDR3 protein: CASSPGGFGETQYF. The CDR3 coding sequence is TGTGCCAGCAGCCCAGGGGGATTCGGTGAGACCCAGTACTTC.

V and J are TRBV30 and TRBJ2-7; 8 positions match TRBD1. The germline gives CDR1 GTSNPN, CDR2 SVGIG (reference sequence). V trimming: 4 bases; J trimming: 0 bases; junction bases outside the gene matches: 20. The CDR3 covers 19 residues. As DNA, the CDR3 is TGTGCCTGGACCCGAAGACTGGACAGGGTGATGGGGTTCTCCTACGAGCAGTACTTC. This encodes CAWTRRLDRVMGFSYEQYF.

The chain combines TRBV5-7 with TRBJ1-2, with TRBD1 identical over 9 bases. TRBV5-7 is an ORF for which the function is uncertain. This CDR3 is 15 amino acids long. Trimming at V came to 0 bases and at J to 4 bases, leaving 4 bases not matched to a gene. CDR3 coding DNA: TGTGCCAGCAGCTTGGGGGACAGGGTGTCCTATGGCTACACCTTC. This gives the protein CASSLGDRVSYGYTF.

This rearrangement joins TRBV7-8 to TRBJ2-7, with 13 bases aligning to TRBD2. The V segment lost 1 base and the J segment 0 bases; nucleotides outside the gene matches: 0. Germline lookup yields CDR1 SGHVS and CDR2 FQNEAQ. The CDR3 contains 16 residues. The CDR3 loop reads CASSLGTSGSSYEQYF. The CDR3 DNA reads as TGTGCCAGCAGCTTAGGGACTAGCGGGAGCTCCTACGAGCAGTACTTC.

The rearrangement links TRBV4-2 to TRBJ2-5; maybe TRBD2 (5 bases). CDR3 length: 16 residues. The V gene's germline CDR1 is LGHNA and CDR2 YNFKEQ. V was clipped by 0 bases and J by 5 bases, with 16 bases between them. The CDR3 region is CASSQESVGVAETQYF. The DNA of the CDR3 is TGTGCCAGCAGCCAAGAGTCAGTGGGAGTGGCGGAGACCCAGTACTTC.

As regards this clone: At one of its ends the junction is not consistent with the germline gene, which may arise from a read error. V is TRBV7-9 and J is TRBJ2-3; 8 nucleotides agree with TRBD1. From germline, CDR1 is SEHNR and CDR2 FQNEAQ (reference sequence). There are 15 residues in the CDR3. In nucleotides, the CDR3 is TGTGCTAGCAGCTCCCGACAGGGGCCCACAGATACGCAGTATTTT. Translated: CASSSRQGPTDTQYF.

CDR3 coding DNA: TGTGCCAGCAGTTCACTGCGGACTGTTAACTATGGCTACACCTTC. It yields the protein CASSSLRTVNYGYTF. This rearrangement joins TRBV7-9 to TRBJ1-2; D unresolved. Germline V CDR1 and CDR2: SEHNR, FQNEAQ (reference sequence). CDR3 length: 15 amino acids. V lost 6 bases and J lost 1, with 15 bases in between.

The genes are TRBV9 and TRBJ1-1; a possible D gene is TRBD1 (5 bases). Per the germline V gene, CDR1 is SGDLS and CDR2 is YYNGEE. Trimming pared 8 bases from V and 4 bases from J, leaving 15 bases between. The CDR3 spans 13 residues. The DNA of the CDR3 is TGTGCCAGTAGCCGTGGGGCAGGCACTGAAGCTTTCTTT. Translation gives CASSRGAGTEAFF. Looking up the rest from reference TRBV9 and TRBJ1-1 gives the full variable domain: DSGVTQTPKHLITATGQRVTLRCSPRSGDLSVYWYQQSLDQGLQFLIQYYNGEERAKGNILERFSAQQFPDLHSELNLSSLELGDSALYFCASSRGAGTEAFFGQGTRLTVV.

The chain employs TRBV6-5 and TRBJ2-4; D is undetermined. The CDR3 covers 14 residues. Germline V gene data show CDR1 as MNHEY and CDR2 as SVGAGI. The V and J ends lost 4 bases and 0 bases respectively, with 7 bases between them. CDR3 nucleotide sequence: TGTGCCAGCAGTTTCCGTCTAGCCAAAAACATTCAGTACTTC. It yields the protein CASSFRLAKNIQYF.

This chain joins TRBV6-6 and TRBJ1-5; 9 bases are a match to TRBD1. This CDR3 has 15 amino acids. Germline lookup yields CDR1 MNHNY and CDR2 SVGAGI (reference sequence). The junction had 5 bases not matched to a gene; V was cut back by 6 bases and J by 2 bases. The CDR3, as DNA: TGTGCCAGCAGGGGCACAGGGGGCCGCAATCAGCCCCAGCATTTT. The encoded protein is CASRGTGGRNQPQHF.

The gene calls are TRBV19 and TRBJ1-5; D is ambiguous. The V end lost 7 bases, the J end lost 6 bases, and 19 bases lay between the germline ends. Looked up from germline, CDR1 is LNHDA and CDR2 is SQIVND (reference sequence). This CDR3 is 15 amino acids long. CDR3 DNA: TGTGCCAGTACTCCCGGCAGACTATGGGCTCAGCCCCAGCATTTT. It encodes CASTPGRLWAQPQHF. Looking up the rest from reference TRBV19 and TRBJ1-5 gives the full variable domain: DGGITQSPKYLFRKEGQNVTLSCEQNLNHDAMYWYRQDPGQGLRLIYYSQIVNDFQKGDIAEGYSVSREKKESFPLTVTSAQKNPTAFYLCASTPGRLWAQPQHFGDGTRLSIL.

This chain connects TRBV28 to TRBJ2-6, with a weak D call TRBD1 (6 bases). The germline V gene encodes CDR1 MDHEN and CDR2 SYDVKM. Trimming took 7 bases from V and 4 from J, leaving 20 bases between them. This CDR3 spans 17 amino acids. CDR3 coding DNA: TGTGCCAGCATCGAGACAGGTTCTTGGAGAGGGGCCAACGTCCTGACTTTC. Encoded protein: CASIETGSWRGANVLTF. The complete variable domain, with remaining parts taken from reference TRBV28 and TRBJ2-6, reads DVKVTQSSRYLVKRTGEKVFLECVQDMDHENMFWYRQDPGLGLRLIYFSYDVKMKEKGDIPEGYSVSREKKERFSLILESASTNQTSMYLCASIETGSWRGANVLTFGAGSRLTVL.

The V gene is TRBV19, the J gene TRBJ2-7; TRBD1 is a possible D gene (5 bases). This CDR3 contains 13 residues. Germline V gene sequence: CDR1 LNHDA, CDR2 SQIVND (reference sequence). V was cut by 1 base and J by 5 bases, with 9 bases left in between. The CDR3 here is CASSIVDSHEQYF. The CDR3 bases are TGTGCCAGTAGTATAGTCGACAGCCACGAGCAGTACTTC.

The V gene is TRBV2, the J gene TRBJ2-5; TRBD1 might be the D (6 bases). Germline-derived CDR1 and CDR2 are SNHLY and FYNNEI. The length of the CDR3 is 13 residues. Trimming took 8 bases from V and 4 from J, leaving 14 bases between them. The CDR3 nucleotides read TGTGCCAGCGGGCCAGGGGTGGGAGAGACCCAGTACTTC. Amino acids: CASGPGVGETQYF. Full variable domain (remainder filled in from reference TRBV2 and TRBJ2-5): EPEVTQTPSHQVTQMGQEVILRCVPISNHLYFYWYRQILGQKVEFLVSFYNNEISEKSEIFDDQFSVERPDGSNFTLKIRSTKLEDSAMYFCASGPGVGETQYFGPGTRLLVL.

The rearrangement links TRBV28 to TRBJ2-1; 10 bases match TRBD1. CDR1 and CDR2 (germline): MDHEN, SYDVKM. The CDR3 has 14 amino acids. J lost 9 bases, V lost 5 bases, and 7 bases had no gene match. The CDR3 reads CASSEGQGFSEQFF. CDR3 in DNA: TGTGCCAGCAGTGAGGGACAGGGGTTTAGTGAGCAGTTCTTC.